Listed below are T cell receptor beta chains from one sample, sequenced in a study of identical twins. TCRdb re-analysed the 5' RACE reads in MiXCR, keeping a single row per CDR3 protein. The sample lists about 280,000 distinct CDR3 sequences, more than 6.5% occurring once. The same data also went into a second study, on yellow fever vaccine responses in identical twins.

Specimen: memory (CD45RO+) T cells sorted from blood. These receptor sequences come from a young woman in good health. CDR3s include the opening cysteine and the closing phenylalanine or tryptophan. A D gene is named only where the DNA matches it firmly. Rows give clone size only sometimes, using once, few, many, or a class for an expanded clone.

d_call j_call clone_size v_call cdr3_nt cdr3_aa
. TRBJ1-1 few TRBV10-3 TGTGCCATCAGTGACCGCCGAGGGGACACTGAAGCTTTCTTT CAISDRRGDTEAFF
. TRBJ2-2 . TRBV27 TGTGCCAGCAGTTTATATCCCTCGACTGCCACCGGGGAGCTGTTTTTT CASSLYPSTATGELFF
TRBD1 TRBJ2-5 . TRBV12-5 TGTGCTAGTGGTTTCGGACAGGGGGCGCTAGGAGAGACCCAGTACTTC CASGFGQGALGETQYF
TRBD1 TRBJ1-5 . TRBV20-1 TGCAGTGCTAGAGGAGGGGACAGGGGCCTGAATCAGCCCCAGCATTTT CSARGGDRGLNQPQHF
TRBD1 TRBJ2-3 few TRBV7-8 TGTGCCAGCAGCTTGAGGGACAGGGGGACAGATACGCAGTATTTT CASSLRDRGTDTQYF
TRBD1 TRBJ2-2 few TRBV10-2 TGCGCTGTACGGGACAGCAACACCGGGGAGCTGTTTTTT CAVRDSNTGELFF
TRBD2 TRBJ2-1 once TRBV20-1 TGCAGTGCTAGTGGCGGGAGGGTTCTACATGAGCAGTTCTTC CSASGGRVLHEQFF
. TRBJ2-7 few TRBV7-6 TGTGCCAGCAGCCCCCGGGACGGCCACCGCTACGAGCAGTACTTC CASSPRDGHRYEQYF
TRBD2 TRBJ2-1 . TRBV6-1 TGTGCCAGCAGTAAGCAGCGGGGGGTCTCCTACAATGAGCAGTTCTTC CASSKQRGVSYNEQFF
TRBD2 TRBJ2-5 many TRBV10-3 TGTGCCATCAGTGGTCTAGCGGGCGGGCAAGAGACCCAGTACTTC CAISGLAGGQETQYF
. TRBJ1-1 few TRBV4-1 TGCGCCAGCAGCCAGGGACGGACGGCTAACACTGAAGCTTTCTTT CASSQGRTANTEAFF
. TRBJ1-6 many TRBV7-9 TGTGCCAGCAGCTTAGAAGGGGCGTCACCCCTCCACTTT CASSLEGASPLHF
. TRBJ2-1 few TRBV2 TGTGCCAGCACCCAAACCCAGGGGGGAGGCTACAATGAGCAGTTCTTC CASTQTQGGGYNEQFF
. TRBJ2-5 few TRBV5-6 TGTGCCAGCAGCTTTCAGGGGAACCAAGAGACCCAGTACTTC CASSFQGNQETQYF
. TRBJ1-4 few TRBV5-4 TGTGCCAGCAGCTTGGATGACGCGGCGGGAAAACTGTTTTTT CASSLDDAAGKLFF
. TRBJ2-1 . TRBV3-1 TGTGCCAGCAGCCAAGGGGAGGGGGCTTTAGGTTACAATGAGCAGTTCTTC CASSQGEGALGYNEQFF
. TRBJ2-1 few TRBV12-3/TRBV12-4 TGTGCCAGCAGTCCTGTCCGGGGGAGGAACAATGAGCAGTTCTTC CASSPVRGRNNEQFF
. TRBJ2-7 . TRBV9 TGTGCCAGCAGCGTAGGTCTAGCGAGCTACGAGCAGTACTTC CASSVGLASYEQYF
. TRBJ1-2 . TRBV10-2 TGCGCCAGCAGTGAGTGGGAAATCGGTGGCTACACCTTC CASSEWEIGGYTF
TRBD2 TRBJ2-7 few TRBV6-2/TRBV6-3 TGTGCCAGCACGGCTAGCGGGAGAATTTACGAGCAGTACTTC CASTASGRIYEQYF
. TRBJ2-3 . TRBV7-9 TGTGCCAGCAGCTTAGCCGGGGGAAAGCGAACAGATACGCAGTATTTT CASSLAGGKRTDTQYF
TRBD1 TRBJ2-5 . TRBV28 TGTGCCAGCACGCGACAGGGGGGGCGGGAGACCCAGTACTTC CASTRQGGRETQYF
. TRBJ2-2 few TRBV27 TGTGCCAGCCGATTAGCGGCTACCGGGGAGCTGTTTTTT CASRLAATGELFF
. TRBJ2-4 few TRBV6-1 TGTGCCAGCAGTGGGGGTGCGACCAAAAACATTCAGTACTTC CASSGGATKNIQYF
. TRBJ1-2 many TRBV28 TGTGCCAGCAGTTTTCGGCTGGATGGCTACACCTTC CASSFRLDGYTF
. TRBJ1-5 few TRBV19 TGTGCCAGTAGTGGGGACGGTAGCAATCAGCCCCAGCATTTT CASSGDGSNQPQHF
. TRBJ2-5 . TRBV7-2 TGTGCCAGCAGCCAGGCGCTCACAACCGTCCAAGAGACCCAGTACTTC CASSQALTTVQETQYF
. TRBJ2-7 few TRBV5-1 TGCGCCAGCAGCTTAATTCCGGGGGACAGCTCCTACGAGCAGTACTTC CASSLIPGDSSYEQYF
. TRBJ1-2 . TRBV20-1 TGCAGTGCCCGAACAGGGTCAGGTGGCTACACCTTC CSARTGSGGYTF
TRBD2 TRBJ2-1 few TRBV4-2 TGTGCCAGCAGCCAAGGGACCGGGACTAGCGGGGGTAATGAGCAGTTCTTC CASSQGTGTSGGNEQFF
TRBD1 TRBJ1-6 many TRBV28 TGTGCCAGCAGACAATCGACAGGGGGCAATAATTCACCCCTCCACTTT CASRQSTGGNNSPLHF
TRBD2 TRBJ2-3 few TRBV3-1 TGTGCCAGCAGCCAAGGCCTAGCGGGATACACAGATACGCAGTATTTT CASSQGLAGYTDTQYF
. TRBJ1-2 . TRBV20-1 TGCAGTGCTAGAGATGGGGGCAGCGTTAACTATGGCTACACCTTC CSARDGGSVNYGYTF
TRBD2 TRBJ2-1 few TRBV28 TGTGCCAGCAGTTTAATCGCGGGAGACTTCTACAATGAGCAGTTCTTC CASSLIAGDFYNEQFF
. TRBJ2-5 many TRBV3-1 TGTGCCAGCAGCCGACAGCGGCTGTACCAAGAGACCCAGTACTTC CASSRQRLYQETQYF
. TRBJ2-2 . TRBV11-2 TGTGCCAGCAGCTTCTACAGGGCGCCCGGGGAGCTGTTTTTT CASSFYRAPGELFF
TRBD2 TRBJ2-3 many TRBV12-3/TRBV12-4 TGTGCCAGCAGTAGAGTAGCGGGGGGCCGAGATACGCAGTATTTT CASSRVAGGRDTQYF
. TRBJ2-3 . TRBV29-1 TGCAGCGTTCGGTCCGTGATAGCCCCGTCAGATACGCAGTATTTT CSVRSVIAPSDTQYF
. TRBJ2-1 many TRBV12-3/TRBV12-4 TGTGCCAGCAGCTCCGGGACGGGGGACTACAATGAGCAGTTCTTC CASSSGTGDYNEQFF
TRBD1 TRBJ1-6 many TRBV14 TGTGCCAGCAACCGACAGGGGGCTTCACCCCTCCACTTT CASNRQGASPLHF
TRBD1 TRBJ2-1 few TRBV29-1 TGCAGCGTTCCGGGACAGGGTAGGAATGAGCAGTTCTTC CSVPGQGRNEQFF
. TRBJ1-3 many TRBV10-3 TGTGGCCGGGGGAACGGAAACACCATATATTTT CGRGNGNTIYF
TRBD1 TRBJ2-1 many TRBV5-6 TGTGCCAGCAGTTGGGGGGACAGGGGACTCAATGAGCAGTTCTTC CASSWGDRGLNEQFF
. TRBJ2-2 . TRBV20-1 TGCAGTGCTAGAGATCGGAAGCGGCCCTCCAACACCGGGGAGCTGTTTTTT CSARDRKRPSNTGELFF
TRBD2 TRBJ2-4 many TRBV11-2 TGTGCCAGCAGCTTCCGGACTAGCGGGGGGGCAACCAAAAACATTCAGTACTTC CASSFRTSGGATKNIQYF
. TRBJ1-5 . TRBV28 TGTGCCAGCAGTTTATCACAAATTAGCAATCAGCCCCAGCATTTT CASSLSQISNQPQHF
. TRBJ2-1 many TRBV24-1 TGTGCCACCAGTAACTCCCAATCCCCCCGGGACTTCAAGTTCTTC CATSNSQSPRDFKFF
. TRBJ2-5 few TRBV7-3 TGTGCCAGCAGCTTAATGGGCGGTCGGGAGACCCAGTACTTC CASSLMGGRETQYF
TRBD1 TRBJ2-5 few TRBV5-5 TGTGCCAGCAGCCGGACAGGGGGGCGGGGGGAGACCCAGTACTTC CASSRTGGRGETQYF
TRBD1 TRBJ2-2 many TRBV15 TGTGCCACCAGCAGTCCCCCCGACAGGGAGAACACCGGGGAGCTGTTTTTT CATSSPPDRENTGELFF
TRBD2 TRBJ2-7 few TRBV28 TGTGCCAGCAGGCCTGGGACGGGGATTTGGGGGAGGGCTGATTCGTACGAGCAGTACTTC CASRPGTGIWGRADSYEQYF
TRBD2 TRBJ2-7 . TRBV3-1 TGTGCCACCAGCTTTTGGAGCGGGAGGGGTTACGAGCAGTACTTC CATSFWSGRGYEQYF
TRBD1 TRBJ2-3 . TRBV28 TGTGCCAGCAGCGCGGACAGGTGGATGAGCACAGATACGCAGTATTTT CASSADRWMSTDTQYF
. TRBJ1-3 . TRBV3-1 TGTGCCAGCAGCCCATCCGATTACTCTGGAAACACCATATATTTT CASSPSDYSGNTIYF